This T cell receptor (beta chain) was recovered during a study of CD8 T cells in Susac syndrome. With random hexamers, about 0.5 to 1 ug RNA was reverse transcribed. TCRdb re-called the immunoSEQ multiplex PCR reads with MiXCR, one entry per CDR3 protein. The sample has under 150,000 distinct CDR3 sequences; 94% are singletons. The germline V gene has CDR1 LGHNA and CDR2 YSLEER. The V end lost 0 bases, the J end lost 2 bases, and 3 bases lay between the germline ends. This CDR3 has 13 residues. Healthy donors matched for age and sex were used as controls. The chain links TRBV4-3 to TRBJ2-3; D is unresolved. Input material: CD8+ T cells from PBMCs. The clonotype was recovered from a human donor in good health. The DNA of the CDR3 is TGCGCCAGCAGCCAAGAACTCACAGATACGCAGTATTTT. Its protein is CASSQELTDTQYF.